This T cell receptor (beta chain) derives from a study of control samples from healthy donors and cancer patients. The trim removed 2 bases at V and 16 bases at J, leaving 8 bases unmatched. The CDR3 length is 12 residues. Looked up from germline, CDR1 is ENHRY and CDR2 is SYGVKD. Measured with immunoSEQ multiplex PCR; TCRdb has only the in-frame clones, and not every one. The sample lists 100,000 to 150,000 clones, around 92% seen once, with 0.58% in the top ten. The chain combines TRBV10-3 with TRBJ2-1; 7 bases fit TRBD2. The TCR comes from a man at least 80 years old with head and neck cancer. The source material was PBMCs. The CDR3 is CAISEGRLAPFF. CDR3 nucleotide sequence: TGTGCCATCAGTGAGGGGAGACTAGCCCCCTTCTTC.